This T cell receptor (beta chain) originates from a study of cytomegalovirus exposure and HLA in healthy donors. About this clone itself: Its antigen is unidentified.

The PCR had 60 Vbeta and 13 Jbeta primers. Some clones are missing from TCRdb's copy, which holds only in-frame ones; the method was immunoSEQ multiplex PCR. The sample includes around 95,000 clones, less than 80% of them seen just once. Study findings and constraints: High sensitivity and specificity were reportedly achieved when the classifier diagnosed cytomegalovirus status. Common viral pathogens (according to a later analysis) appeared linked to several of the most significant clusters. Later on, a genetic analysis was performed. It linked a missense variant in DCLRE1C with V- and J-gene trimming of TCR beta. The analysis excluded some indistinguishable V segments, including TRBV6-2 and TRBV6-3.

With 5 bases clipped from V and 3 bases from J, the junction kept 6 bases outside the gene matches. Germline CDR1 is GTSNPN and CDR2 is SVGIG (reference sequence). The CDR3 spans 14 residues. The TCR comes from a woman aged 40 to 49 in good health and CMV-seropositive. The sample consisted of PBMCs. The chain carries TRBV30 and TRBJ1-5, with 8 bases matching TRBD1. CDR3 DNA: TGTGCCTGGGGGGGGACAGGTAACAATCAGCCCCAGCATTTT. This encodes CAWGGTGNNQPQHF. The full variable domain, with the rest looked up from reference TRBV30 and TRBJ1-5, is SQTIHQWPATLVQPVGSPLSLECTVEGTSNPNLYWYRQAAGRGLQLLFYSVGIGQISSEVPQNLSASRPQDRQFILSSKKLLLSDSGFYLCAWGGTGNNQPQHFGDGTRLSIL.